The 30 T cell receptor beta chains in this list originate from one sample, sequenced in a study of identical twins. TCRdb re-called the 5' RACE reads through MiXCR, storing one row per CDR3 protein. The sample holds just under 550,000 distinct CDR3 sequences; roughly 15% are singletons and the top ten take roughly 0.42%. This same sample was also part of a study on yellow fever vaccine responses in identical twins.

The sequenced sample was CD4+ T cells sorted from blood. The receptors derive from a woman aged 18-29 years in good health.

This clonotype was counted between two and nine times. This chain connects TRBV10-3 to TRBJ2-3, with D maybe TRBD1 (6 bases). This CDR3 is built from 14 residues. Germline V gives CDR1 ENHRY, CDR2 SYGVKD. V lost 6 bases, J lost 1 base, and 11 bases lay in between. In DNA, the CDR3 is TGTGCCATCAGAAAGACAGGTGGCACAGATACGCAGTATTTT. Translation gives CAIRKTGGTDTQYF.

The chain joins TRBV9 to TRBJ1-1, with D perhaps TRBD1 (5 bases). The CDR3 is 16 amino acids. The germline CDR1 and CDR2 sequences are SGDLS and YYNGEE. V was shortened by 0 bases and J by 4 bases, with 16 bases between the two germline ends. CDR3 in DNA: TGTGCCAGCAGCGTAGCGGTGGGGGGGGGTAGCACTGAAGCTTTCTTT. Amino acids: CASSVAVGGGSTEAFF.

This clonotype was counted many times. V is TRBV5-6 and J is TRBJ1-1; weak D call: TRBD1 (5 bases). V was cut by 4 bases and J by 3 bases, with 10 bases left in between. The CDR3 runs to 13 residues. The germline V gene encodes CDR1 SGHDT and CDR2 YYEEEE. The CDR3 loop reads CASSRGLYTEAFF. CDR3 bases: TGTGCCAGCAGCCGGGGGTTATACACTGAAGCTTTCTTT.

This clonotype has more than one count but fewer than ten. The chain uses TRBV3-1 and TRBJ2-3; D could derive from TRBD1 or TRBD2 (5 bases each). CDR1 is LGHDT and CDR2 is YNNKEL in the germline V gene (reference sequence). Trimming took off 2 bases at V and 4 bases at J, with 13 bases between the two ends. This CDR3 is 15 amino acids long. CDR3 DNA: TGTGCCAGCAGCCAACCGGGACCTCCGGCAGATACGCAGTATTTT. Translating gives CASSQPGPPADTQYF.

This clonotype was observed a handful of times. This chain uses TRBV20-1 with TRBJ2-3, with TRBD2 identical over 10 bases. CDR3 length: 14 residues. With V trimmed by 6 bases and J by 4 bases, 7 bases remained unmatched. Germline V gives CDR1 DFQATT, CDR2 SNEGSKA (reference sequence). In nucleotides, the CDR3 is TGCAGTGCCTTTGCGCTAGCGGGAGCAGATACGCAGTATTTT. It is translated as CSAFALAGADTQYF.

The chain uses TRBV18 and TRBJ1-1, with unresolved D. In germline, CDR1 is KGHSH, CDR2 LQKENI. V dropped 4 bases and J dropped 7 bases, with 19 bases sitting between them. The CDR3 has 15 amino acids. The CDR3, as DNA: TGTGCCAGCTCACGAAACCGACCGCCGGAGAGTGAAGCTTTCTTT. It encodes CASSRNRPPESEAFF.

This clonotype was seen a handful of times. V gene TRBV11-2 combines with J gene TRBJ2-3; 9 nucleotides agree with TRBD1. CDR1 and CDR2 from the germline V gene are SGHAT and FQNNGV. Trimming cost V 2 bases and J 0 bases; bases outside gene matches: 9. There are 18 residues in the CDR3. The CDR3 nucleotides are TGTGCCAGCAGCTTACTTGGGACAGGGTTATCTAGCACAGATACGCAGTATTTT. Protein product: CASSLLGTGLSSTDTQYF.

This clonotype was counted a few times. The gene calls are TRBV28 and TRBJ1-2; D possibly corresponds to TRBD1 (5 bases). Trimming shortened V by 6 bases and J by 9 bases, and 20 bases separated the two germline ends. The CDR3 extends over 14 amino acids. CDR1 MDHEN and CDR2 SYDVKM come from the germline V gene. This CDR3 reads CASRPVGGERRYTF. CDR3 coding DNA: TGTGCCAGCAGACCTGTGGGGGGGGAAAGACGCTACACCTTC.

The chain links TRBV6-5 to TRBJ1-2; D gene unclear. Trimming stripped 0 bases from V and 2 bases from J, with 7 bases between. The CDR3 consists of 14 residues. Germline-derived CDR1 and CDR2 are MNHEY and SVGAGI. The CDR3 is CASSYSASNYGYTF. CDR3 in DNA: TGTGCCAGCAGTTACTCTGCAAGCAACTATGGCTACACCTTC.

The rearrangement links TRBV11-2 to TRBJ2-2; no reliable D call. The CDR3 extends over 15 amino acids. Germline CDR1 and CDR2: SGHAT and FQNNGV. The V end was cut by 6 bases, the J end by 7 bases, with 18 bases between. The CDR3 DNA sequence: TGTGCCAGCAGAAAGAGTAACAGTAACTACGGGGAGCTGTTTTTT. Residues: CASRKSNSNYGELFF.

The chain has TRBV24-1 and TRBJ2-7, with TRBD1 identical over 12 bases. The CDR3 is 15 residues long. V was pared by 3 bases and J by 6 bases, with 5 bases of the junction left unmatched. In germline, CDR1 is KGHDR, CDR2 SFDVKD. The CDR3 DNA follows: TGTGCCACCAGTGATCCCGGGACAGGGGGCGGCGAGCAGTACTTC. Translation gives CATSDPGTGGGEQYF.

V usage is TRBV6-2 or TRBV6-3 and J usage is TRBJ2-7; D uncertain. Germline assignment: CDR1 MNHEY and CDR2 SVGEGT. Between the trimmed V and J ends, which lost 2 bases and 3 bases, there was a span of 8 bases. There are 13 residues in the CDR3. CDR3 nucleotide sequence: TGTGCCAGCAGTTACACTGGGGACTACGAGCAGTACTTC. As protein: CASSYTGDYEQYF.

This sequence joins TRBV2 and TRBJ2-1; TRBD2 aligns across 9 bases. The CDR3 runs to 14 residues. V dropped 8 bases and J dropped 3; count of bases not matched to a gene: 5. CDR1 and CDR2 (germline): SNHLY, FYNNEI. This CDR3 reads CASLQTSGYNEQFF. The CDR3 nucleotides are TGTGCCAGCCTTCAGACTAGCGGCTACAATGAGCAGTTCTTC. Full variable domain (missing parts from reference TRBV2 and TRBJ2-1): EPEVTQTPSHQVTQMGQEVILRCVPISNHLYFYWYRQILGQKVEFLVSFYNNEISEKSEIFDDQFSVERPDGSNFTLKIRSTKLEDSAMYFCASLQTSGYNEQFFGPGTRLTVL.

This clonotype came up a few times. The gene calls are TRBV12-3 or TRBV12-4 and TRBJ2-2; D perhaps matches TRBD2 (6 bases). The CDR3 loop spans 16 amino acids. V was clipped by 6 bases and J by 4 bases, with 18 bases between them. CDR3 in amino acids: CASSPTNGRGTGELFF. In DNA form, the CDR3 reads TGTGCCAGCAGCCCTACCAACGGGAGAGGCACCGGGGAGCTGTTTTTT.

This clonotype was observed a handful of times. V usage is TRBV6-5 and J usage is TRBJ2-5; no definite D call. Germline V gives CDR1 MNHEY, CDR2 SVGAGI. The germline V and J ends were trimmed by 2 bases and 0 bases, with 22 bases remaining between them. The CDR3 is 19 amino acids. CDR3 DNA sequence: TGTGCCAGCAGTTACCGACAATCCCCTCCGTTTCTGTACCAAGAGACCCAGTACTTC. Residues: CASSYRQSPPFLYQETQYF.

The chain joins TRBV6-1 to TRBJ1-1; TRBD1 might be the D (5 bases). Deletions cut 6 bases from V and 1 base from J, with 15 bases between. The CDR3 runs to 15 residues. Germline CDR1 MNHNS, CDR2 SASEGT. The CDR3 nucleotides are TGTGCCAGCAGAAGTGCCAGGCAGGGGAACACTGAAGCTTTCTTT. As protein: CASRSARQGNTEAFF.

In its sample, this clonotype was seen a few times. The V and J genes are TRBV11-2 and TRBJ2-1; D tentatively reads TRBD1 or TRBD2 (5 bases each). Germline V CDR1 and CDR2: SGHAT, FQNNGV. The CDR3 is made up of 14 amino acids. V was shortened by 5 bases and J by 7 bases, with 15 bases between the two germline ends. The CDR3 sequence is CASSARGGVNEQFF. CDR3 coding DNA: TGTGCCAGCAGCGCCCGGGGCGGTGTAAATGAGCAGTTCTTC.

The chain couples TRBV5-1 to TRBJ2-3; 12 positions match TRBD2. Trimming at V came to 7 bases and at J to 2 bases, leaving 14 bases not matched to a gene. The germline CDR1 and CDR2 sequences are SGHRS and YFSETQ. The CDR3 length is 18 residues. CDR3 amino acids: CASSEGLAGASPTDTQYF. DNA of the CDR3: TGCGCCAGCTCAGAGGGACTAGCGGGCGCTTCCCCCACAGATACGCAGTATTTT.

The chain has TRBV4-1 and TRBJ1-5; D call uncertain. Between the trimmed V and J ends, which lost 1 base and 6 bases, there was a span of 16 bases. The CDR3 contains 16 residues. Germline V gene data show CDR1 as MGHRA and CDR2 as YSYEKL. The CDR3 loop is CASSQGTYGRVQPQHF. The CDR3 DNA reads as TGCGCCAGCAGCCAAGGGACCTATGGGCGAGTTCAGCCCCAGCATTTT.

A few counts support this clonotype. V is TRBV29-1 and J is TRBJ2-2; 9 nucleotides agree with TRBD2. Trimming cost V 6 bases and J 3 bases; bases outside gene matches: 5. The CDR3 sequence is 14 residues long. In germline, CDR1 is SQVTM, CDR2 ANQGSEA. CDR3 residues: CSVRGLADTGELFF. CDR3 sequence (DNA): TGCAGCGTGAGGGGACTAGCTGACACCGGGGAGCTGTTTTTT.

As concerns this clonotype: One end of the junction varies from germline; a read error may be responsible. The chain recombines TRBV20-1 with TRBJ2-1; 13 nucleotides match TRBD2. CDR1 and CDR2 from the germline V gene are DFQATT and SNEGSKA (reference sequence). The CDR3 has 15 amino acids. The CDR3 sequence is CSASPGTSGNNGQFF. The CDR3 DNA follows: TGCAGTGCTTCCCCAGGGACTAGCGGGAACAATGGGCAGTTCTTC.

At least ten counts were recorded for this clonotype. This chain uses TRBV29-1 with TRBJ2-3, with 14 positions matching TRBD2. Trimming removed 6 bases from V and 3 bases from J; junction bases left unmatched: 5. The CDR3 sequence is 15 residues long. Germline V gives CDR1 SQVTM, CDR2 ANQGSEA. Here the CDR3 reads CSVYGTSGGTDTQYF. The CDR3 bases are TGCAGCGTCTACGGGACTAGCGGGGGTACAGATACGCAGTATTTT.

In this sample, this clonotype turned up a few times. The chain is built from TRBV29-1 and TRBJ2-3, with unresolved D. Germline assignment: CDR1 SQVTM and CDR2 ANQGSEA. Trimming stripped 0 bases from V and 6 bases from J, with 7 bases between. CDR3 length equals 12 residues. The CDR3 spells CSVEDRVDTQYF. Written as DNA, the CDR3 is TGCAGCGTTGAAGATCGTGTGGATACGCAGTATTTT.

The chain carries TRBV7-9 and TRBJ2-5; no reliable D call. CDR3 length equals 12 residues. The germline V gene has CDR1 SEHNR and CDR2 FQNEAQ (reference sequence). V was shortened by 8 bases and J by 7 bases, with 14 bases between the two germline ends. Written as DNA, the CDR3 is TGTGCCAGCGGGCCCCCTGGGTTGACCCAGTACTTC. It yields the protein CASGPPGLTQYF.

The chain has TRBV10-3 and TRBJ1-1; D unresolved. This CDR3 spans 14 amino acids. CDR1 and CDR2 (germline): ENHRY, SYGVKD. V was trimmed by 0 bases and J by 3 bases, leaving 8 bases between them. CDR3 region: CAISESETYTEAFF. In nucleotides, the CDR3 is TGTGCCATCAGTGAGTCAGAAACTTACACTGAAGCTTTCTTT.

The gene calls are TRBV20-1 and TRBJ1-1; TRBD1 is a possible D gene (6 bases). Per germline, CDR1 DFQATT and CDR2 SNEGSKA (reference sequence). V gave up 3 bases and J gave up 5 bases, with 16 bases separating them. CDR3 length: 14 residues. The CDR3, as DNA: TGCAGTGCTAGCGGGGGCGCCTATGGAACTGAAGCTTTCTTT. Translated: CSASGGAYGTEAFF.

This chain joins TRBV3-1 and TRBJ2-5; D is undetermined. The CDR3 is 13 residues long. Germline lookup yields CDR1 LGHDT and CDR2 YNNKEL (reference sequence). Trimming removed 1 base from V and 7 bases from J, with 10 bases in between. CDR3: CASSQGDVGTQYF. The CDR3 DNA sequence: TGTGCCAGCAGCCAAGGGGATGTGGGGACCCAGTACTTC.

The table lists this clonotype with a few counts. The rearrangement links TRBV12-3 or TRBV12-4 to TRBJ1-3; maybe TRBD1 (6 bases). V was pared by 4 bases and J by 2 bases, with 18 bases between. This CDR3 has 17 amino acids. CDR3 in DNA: TGTGCCAGCAGTTCGAGTGGGGGGCGGACGGCTGGAAACACCATATATTTT. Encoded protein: CASSSSGGRTAGNTIYF.

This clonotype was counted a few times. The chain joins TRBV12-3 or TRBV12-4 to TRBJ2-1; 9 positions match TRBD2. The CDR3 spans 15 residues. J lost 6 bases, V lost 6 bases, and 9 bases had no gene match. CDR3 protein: CASSTIAGAGNEQFF. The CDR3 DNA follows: TGTGCCAGCAGCACCATAGCGGGGGCAGGCAATGAGCAGTTCTTC.

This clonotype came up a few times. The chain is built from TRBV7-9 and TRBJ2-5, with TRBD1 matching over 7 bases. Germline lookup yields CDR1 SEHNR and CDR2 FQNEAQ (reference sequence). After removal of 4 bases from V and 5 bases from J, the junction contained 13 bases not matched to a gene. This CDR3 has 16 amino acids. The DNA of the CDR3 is TGTGCCAGCAGCTCCGGACCGACAGGGTCTCAGGAGACCCAGTACTTC. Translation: CASSSGPTGSQETQYF.